Included here is one TCR beta chain sequence, with context. Its antigen remains unidentified. Among all donors, each was a healthy Caucasian. cDNA molecules carried unique molecular identifiers, and template switching added a universal primer site. TCRdb redid the calling of the 5' RACE reads with MiXCR, one entry per CDR3 protein. The data contain 1.5 million to 2 million distinct CDR3 sequences, about 31% of them seen just once; the ten biggest clones take up 0.25% to 0.3%. The source of the sample is a study of identical twins. Whole-study results and caveats: For out-of-frame alpha sequences shared by twins, low generation probability was in excess. Whereas memory repertoires showed no such difference, abundant cord blood beta clonotypes carried fewer insertions.

Germline V lookup: CDR1 SGHDN, CDR2 FVKESK. Trimming pared 4 bases from V and 0 bases from J, leaving 13 bases between. The CDR3 loop spans 16 amino acids. This receptor was identified in a newborn girl in good health. The chain employs TRBV14 and TRBJ1-5, with D possibly matching TRBD1 (5 bases). Material for sequencing was cord blood. CDR3: CASSPRDFYSNQPQHF. The CDR3 nucleotides read TGTGCCAGCAGCCCGCGGGACTTTTATAGCAATCAGCCCCAGCATTTT.